Below, 28 T cell receptor beta chains from the same sample are listed, as sequenced in a study of blood T cell repertoires in COVID-19. The data were produced by immunoSEQ multiplex PCR, yet TCRdb's version contains in-frame clones alone and is incomplete. The sample shows fewer than 350,000 clones, around 84% of them seen only once. The sequencing sample was made of PBMCs or T cells enriched from blood (not recorded which). These receptors were taken from a woman aged 30 to 39 who had been exposed to COVID-19.

The chain joins TRBV6-5 to TRBJ1-2, with 10 bases that match TRBD1. CDR3 length: 14 residues. The junction had 6 bases not matched to a gene; V was cut back by 6 bases and J by 5 bases. Germline assignment: CDR1 MNHEY and CDR2 SVGAGI. The DNA for the CDR3 is TGTGCCAGCAGAAGACAGGGGGCAGGATATGGCTACACCTTC. This codes for CASRRQGAGYGYTF.

This chain connects TRBV12-3 or TRBV12-4 to TRBJ2-1; 7 bases map to TRBD2. The CDR3 covers 13 residues. V gave up 4 bases and J gave up 11 bases; unmatched junction bases: 8. Written as DNA, the CDR3 is TGTGCCAGCAGTTCCCGACTAGCTAATAAGCAGTTCTTC. Its protein is CASSSRLANKQFF.

The gene calls are TRBV9 and TRBJ2-6, with D possibly being TRBD1 (5 bases). This CDR3 has 16 residues. V lost 4 bases and J 0 bases, leaving 11 bases between the germline ends. Germline CDR1 and CDR2: SGDLS and YYNGEE. In nucleotides, the CDR3 is TGTGCCAGCAGCCCCCAGACAGTCTCTGGGGCCAACGTCCTGACTTTC. This codes for CASSPQTVSGANVLTF.

The V and J genes are TRBV20-1 and TRBJ1-6; D is ambiguous. Per germline, CDR1 DFQATT and CDR2 SNEGSKA (reference sequence). The V end was cut by 3 bases, the J end by 6 bases, with 9 bases between. CDR3 size: 13 residues. The CDR3, as DNA: TGCAGTGCTAGTGAGTCTACTAATTCACCCCTCCACTTT. The encoded protein is CSASESTNSPLHF.

This sequence joins TRBV11-3 and TRBJ2-2, with D possibly being TRBD1 (5 bases). Trimming removed 4 bases from V and 4 bases from J, with 7 bases in between. The CDR3 spans 13 residues. Germline V lookup: CDR1 SGHNT, CDR2 YENEEA. The CDR3 spells CASSSTVTGELFF. In DNA, the CDR3 is TGTGCCAGCAGCTCGACAGTCACCGGGGAGCTGTTTTTT.

The V gene is TRBV29-1, the J gene TRBJ2-3; tentatively, D is TRBD1 (6 bases). With 5 bases removed from V and 1 base from J, the gap between germline ends came to 19 bases. This CDR3 is built from 16 residues. Looked up from germline, CDR1 is SQVTM and CDR2 is ANQGSEA. CDR3 sequence: CSVPPDRPQRTDTQYF. In DNA form, the CDR3 reads TGCAGCGTTCCACCCGACAGGCCCCAGCGCACAGATACGCAGTATTTT.

The chain couples TRBV6-5 to TRBJ1-1; D might be TRBD1 (5 bases). The CDR3 sequence is 13 residues long. Trimming shortened V by 6 bases and J by 11 bases, and 19 bases separated the two germline ends. CDR1 is MNHEY, CDR2 SVGAGI, per germline. The CDR3 protein is CASSLGVRGGAFF. CDR3 nucleotides: TGTGCCAGCAGCCTCGGGGTGCGGGGCGGGGCTTTCTTT.

This rearrangement joins TRBV6-5 to TRBJ2-3; possibly TRBD2 for D (7 bases). Trimming pared 6 bases from V and 1 base from J, leaving 14 bases between. The length of the CDR3 is 15 residues. Germline CDR1 MNHEY, CDR2 SVGAGI. The CDR3 reads CASRRGGGGTDTQYF. CDR3 nucleotide sequence: TGTGCCAGCAGAAGGGGGGGAGGGGGCACAGATACGCAGTATTTT.

The V gene is TRBV6-5, the J gene TRBJ2-1; 11 nucleotides line up with TRBD2. With 8 bases clipped from V and 7 bases from J, the junction kept 7 bases outside the gene matches. The CDR3 runs to 14 residues. Germline assignment: CDR1 MNHEY and CDR2 SVGAGI. The CDR3 spells CASGLAGGRNEQFF. Written as DNA, the CDR3 is TGTGCCAGCGGGCTAGCGGGGGGTAGGAATGAGCAGTTCTTC.

J is TRBJ1-5 and V is TRBV18; the match to TRBD1 covers 8 bases. The CDR3 is 14 amino acids. Germline CDR1 reads KGHSH; CDR2 reads LQKENI. The trim removed 6 bases at V and 3 bases at J, leaving 4 bases unmatched. CDR3 region: CASSTTGDNQPQHF. The DNA of the CDR3 is TGTGCCAGCTCGACGACAGGGGACAATCAGCCCCAGCATTTT. The variable domain in full, with the rest retrieved from reference TRBV18 and TRBJ1-5, is NAGVMQNPRHLVRRRGQEARLRCSPMKGHSHVYWYRQLPEEGLKFMVYLQKENIIDESGMPKERFSAEFPKEGPSILRIQQVVRGDSAAYFCASSTTGDNQPQHFGDGTRLSIL.

J is TRBJ1-6 and V is TRBV18; 7 bases agree with TRBD1. Trimming removed 4 bases from V and 5 bases from J; junction bases left unmatched: 2. From germline, CDR1 is KGHSH and CDR2 LQKENI. The length of the CDR3 is 14 residues. The CDR3 is CASSRDRDNSPLHF. The CDR3, as DNA: TGTGCCAGCTCACGGGACAGAGATAATTCACCCCTCCACTTT.

The chain combines TRBV7-9 with TRBJ1-2, with D tentatively TRBD1 (6 bases). Germline CDR1 is SEHNR and CDR2 is FQNEAQ (reference sequence). The CDR3 is 11 residues long. Deletions cut 6 bases from V and 14 bases from J, with 16 bases between. For the CDR3, the DNA is TGTGCCAGCAGTTCCAGGGGCCCCAGTACCTTC. Its protein is CASSSRGPSTF.

The rearrangement joins TRBV18 to TRBJ1-5, with no clear D. There are 13 residues in the CDR3. V dropped 3 bases and J dropped 6 bases, with 9 bases sitting between them. The germline gives CDR1 KGHSH, CDR2 LQKENI. The CDR3 here is CASSPVRGQPQHF. CDR3 nucleotide sequence: TGTGCCAGCTCACCGGTGAGAGGTCAGCCCCAGCATTTT.

The chain carries TRBV9 and TRBJ1-1; 8 bases agree with TRBD1. Unmatched junction bases numbered 9, after V lost 3 bases and J lost 8 bases. The V gene's germline CDR1 is SGDLS and CDR2 YYNGEE. This CDR3 has 14 amino acids. The CDR3 region has the DNA TGTGCCAGCAGCGCTTGGACAGGGACTACAGAAGCTTTCTTT. Its protein is CASSAWTGTTEAFF. Variable domain in full (rest from reference TRBV9 and TRBJ1-1): DSGVTQTPKHLITATGQRVTLRCSPRSGDLSVYWYQQSLDQGLQFLIQYYNGEERAKGNILERFSAQQFPDLHSELNLSSLELGDSALYFCASSAWTGTTEAFFGQGTRLTVV.

This chain uses TRBV5-4 with TRBJ1-1, with 9 bases lining up with TRBD1. Per germline, CDR1 SGHNT and CDR2 YYREEE (reference sequence). The CDR3 length is 16 residues. V lost 2 bases to trimming and J lost 5 bases; unmatched junction nucleotides: 10. In nucleotides, the CDR3 is TGTGCCAGCAGCTTACCCGGGACAGGGAAGGGGACTGAAGCTTTCTTT. This codes for CASSLPGTGKGTEAFF.

The rearrangement links TRBV9 to TRBJ2-2; a possible D gene is TRBD1 (7 bases). This CDR3 spans 15 amino acids. V lost 4 bases and J 5 bases, leaving 15 bases between the germline ends. Germline CDR1 is SGDLS and CDR2 is YYNGEE. The CDR3 DNA follows: TGTGCCAGCAGCCCCCAGGGGGGCTTTACCGGGGAGCTGTTTTTT. Protein product: CASSPQGGFTGELFF.

This clone was observed a handful of times. The J gene is TRBJ1-1, the V gene TRBV9; tentatively, D is TRBD1 (6 bases). The length of the CDR3 is 16 residues. Trimming took off 5 bases at V and 1 base at J, with 18 bases between the two ends. Per germline, CDR1 SGDLS and CDR2 YYNGEE. The CDR3 nucleotides are TGTGCCAGCAGACGACAGGAAAGAGGGTCGAACACTGAAGCTTTCTTT. It translates to CASRRQERGSNTEAFF.

The chain is built from TRBV5-1 and TRBJ1-6; the match to TRBD1 covers 8 bases. The CDR3 sequence is 20 residues long. V trimming: 4 bases; J trimming: 0 bases; junction bases outside the gene matches: 15. CDR1 and CDR2 (germline): SGHRS, YFSETQ. The CDR3 is CASSRDDRGFSSSYNSPLHF. As DNA, the CDR3 is TGCGCCAGCAGCAGAGACGACAGGGGTTTTTCCAGCTCCTATAATTCACCCCTCCACTTT. Full variable domain (remainder filled in from reference TRBV5-1 and TRBJ1-6): KAGVTQTPRYLIKTRGQQVTLSCSPISGHRSVSWYQQTPGQGLQFLFEYFSETQRNKGNFPGRFSGRQFSNSRSEMNVSTLELGDSALYLCASSRDDRGFSSSYNSPLHFGNGTRLTVT.

The chain recombines TRBV5-1 with TRBJ2-5; TRBD2 aligns across 13 bases. The CDR3 spans 14 residues. The germline V gene encodes CDR1 SGHRS and CDR2 YFSETQ. V shed 6 bases and J 6 bases; nucleotides not matched to a gene: 5. CDR3 protein: CASKRTSGSKTQYF. In DNA, the CDR3 is TGCGCCAGCAAACGGACTAGCGGGAGTAAGACCCAGTACTTC.

The V call is TRBV9, the J call TRBJ1-2; TRBD1 is a possible D gene (6 bases). The CDR3 has 12 residues. V was shortened by 3 bases and J by 8 bases, with 11 bases between the two germline ends. From germline, CDR1 is SGDLS and CDR2 YYNGEE. This CDR3 reads CASSEGDGGYTF. CDR3 DNA: TGTGCCAGCAGCGAGGGGGATGGAGGCTACACCTTC.

The chain joins TRBV29-1 to TRBJ2-2, with TRBD1 matching over 11 bases. V lost 0 bases to trimming and J lost 7 bases; unmatched junction nucleotides: 4. This CDR3 spans 15 amino acids. CDR1 is SQVTM and CDR2 is ANQGSEA in the germline V gene. CDR3 residues: CSVEDGQGAGGELFF. CDR3 in DNA: TGCAGCGTTGAAGATGGACAGGGGGCGGGCGGGGAGCTGTTTTTT.

The chain is built from TRBV2 and TRBJ2-1; D uncertain. V was pared by 2 bases and J by 7 bases, with 15 bases between. The germline CDR1 and CDR2 sequences are SNHLY and FYNNEI. The CDR3 runs to 15 residues. The CDR3 DNA is TGTGCCAGCAGTGAATTTCTCCTAGTCGCAAATGAGCAGTTCTTC. Encoded protein: CASSEFLLVANEQFF.

The chain joins TRBV18 to TRBJ1-1; the D is unclear. The V end was cut by 2 bases, the J end by 0 bases, with 10 bases between. Germline V CDR1 and CDR2: KGHSH, LQKENI. CDR3 length: 15 residues. The CDR3 nucleotides are TGTGCCAGCTCACCAGGGGAGGGCATGAACACTGAAGCTTTCTTT. It encodes CASSPGEGMNTEAFF.

V and J are TRBV7-6 and TRBJ1-3; no definite D call. Germline V lookup: CDR1 SGHVS, CDR2 FNYEAQ. The CDR3 sequence is 16 residues long. Deletions cut 2 bases from V and 2 bases from J, with 13 bases between. The CDR3 protein is CASSLLSIDTGNTIYF. The CDR3 coding sequence is TGTGCCAGCAGCTTACTCTCTATTGATACTGGAAACACCATATATTTT.

V and J are TRBV28 and TRBJ2-3; the match to TRBD2 covers 9 bases. The V gene end was trimmed by 6 bases and the J gene end by 0 bases; junction bases not matched to a gene: 13. The CDR3 runs 18 residues. Germline V lookup: CDR1 MDHEN, CDR2 SYDVKM. CDR3 amino acids: CASSPRTLAGPSTDTQYF. The DNA for the CDR3 is TGTGCCAGCAGCCCTAGGACCCTAGCGGGGCCTAGCACAGATACGCAGTATTTT.

The chain carries TRBV5-1 and TRBJ1-6; 8 bases match TRBD1. The trim removed 0 bases at V and 8 bases at J, leaving 4 bases unmatched. Per germline, CDR1 SGHRS and CDR2 YFSETQ. The CDR3 has 15 amino acids. The DNA of the CDR3 is TGCGCCAGCAGCTTGGGAGGACAGGGCCATTCACCCCTCCACTTT. Amino acids: CASSLGGQGHSPLHF.

The chain carries TRBV5-5 and TRBJ1-5, with D possibly being TRBD1 (6 bases). The CDR3 is 15 amino acids. The V end was cut by 4 bases, the J end by 5 bases, with 16 bases between. Germline lookup yields CDR1 SGHKS and CDR2 YYEKEE (reference sequence). The CDR3 loop reads CASSPPDRTHQPQHF. The CDR3 DNA reads TGTGCCAGCAGCCCCCCTGACAGGACTCATCAGCCCCAGCATTTT.

Only a few counts were recorded for this clone. The genes are TRBV20-1 and TRBJ1-1; D is unresolved. Trimming shortened V by 6 bases and J by 5 bases, and 7 bases separated the two germline ends. This CDR3 is built from 10 residues. CDR1 DFQATT and CDR2 SNEGSKA come from the germline V gene (reference sequence). CDR3 DNA sequence: TGCAGTGCCGCGGTGACTGAAGCTTTCTTT. As protein: CSAAVTEAFF.